Presented here are 4 T cell receptor beta chains from one specimen sequenced in a study of cytomegalovirus exposure and HLA in healthy donors. The PCR ran on 60 Vbeta and 13 Jbeta primers. TCRdb keeps only in-frame clones here, not all; method: immunoSEQ multiplex PCR. The sample includes around 100,000 clones, 82% seen only once; the top ten take approximately 23%. The specimen sequenced was PBMCs. Receptors originate from a young man in good health and CMV-seropositive.

This chain connects TRBV28 to TRBJ2-3; D might be TRBD2 (6 bases). Trimming left V 4 bases short and J 2 bases short, with 13 bases between. Germline V gene data show CDR1 as MDHEN and CDR2 as SYDVKM. The CDR3 contains 15 residues. The CDR3 loop is CASSSWGGHTDTQYF. CDR3 coding DNA: TGTGCCAGCAGTTCGTGGGGAGGACACACAGATACGCAGTATTTT.

The rearrangement links TRBV6-5 to TRBJ1-6; D unclear. Trimming stripped 8 bases from V and 8 bases from J, with 19 bases between. CDR3 length equals 15 residues. CDR1 is MNHEY, CDR2 SVGAGI, per germline. DNA for the CDR3: TGTGCCAGCGGAGGTACCCTCGGCTTAGATTCACCCCTCCACTTT. Translated, it gives CASGGTLGLDSPLHF.

The gene calls are TRBV7-6 and TRBJ2-1, with 7 bases aligning to TRBD2. CDR3 length: 15 amino acids. V dropped 5 bases and J dropped 8; count of bases not matched to a gene: 12. Germline V gene lookup returns CDR1 SGHVS and CDR2 FNYEAQ. CDR3 in DNA: TGTGCCAGCAGCGCTGAGTCTTATGGGGGGGATGAGCAGTTCTTC. Amino acid sequence: CASSAESYGGDEQFF. Full variable domain (remainder filled in from reference TRBV7-6 and TRBJ2-1): GAGVSQSPRYKVTKRGQDVALRCDPISGHVSLYWYRQALGQGPEFLTYFNYEAQQDKSGLPNDRFSAERPEGSISTLTIQRTEQRDSAMYRCASSAESYGGDEQFFGPGTRLTVL.

Concerning this clone: At the DNA level, this CDR3 is encoded by other sequences in the same sample as well. The chain has TRBV9 and TRBJ2-5, with 10 bases lining up with TRBD1. Per germline, CDR1 SGDLS and CDR2 YYNGEE. V dropped 0 bases and J dropped 5; count of bases not matched to a gene: 7. The CDR3 is 16 amino acids. The CDR3 is CASSVVGDRGQETQYF. Here the CDR3 DNA reads TGTGCCAGCAGCGTAGTTGGGGACAGGGGACAGGAGACCCAGTACTTC.